The source of this T cell receptor beta chain is a study of shared T cell receptors in the human thymus. Generated by immunoSEQ multiplex PCR, the TCRdb table keeps only in-frame clones and is missing some. The profile covers about 660,000 clones, with roughly 90% appearing a single time and 0.008% to 0.011% taken by the ten largest. The V end lost 1 base, the J end lost 10 bases, and 15 bases lay between the germline ends. CDR3 length equals 14 residues. Germline assignment: CDR1 SGHDN and CDR2 FVKESK. This sample also belongs to another study, concerning human thymus T cells. As reported in that work: Corrective heart surgery yielded resections, and these provided the thymus tissue. Thymic and blood repertoires appeared to show biased V and J gene usage.

The chain combines TRBV14 with TRBJ2-3; possible D gene TRBD1, 5 bases. The receptor was derived from a boy younger than two with a congenital heart defect. The specimen sequenced was thymocytes. The chain's CDR3 is CASSQVDTLRSQYF. The CDR3 nucleotides are TGTGCCAGCAGCCAAGTGGACACCCTCCGGTCGCAGTATTTT.